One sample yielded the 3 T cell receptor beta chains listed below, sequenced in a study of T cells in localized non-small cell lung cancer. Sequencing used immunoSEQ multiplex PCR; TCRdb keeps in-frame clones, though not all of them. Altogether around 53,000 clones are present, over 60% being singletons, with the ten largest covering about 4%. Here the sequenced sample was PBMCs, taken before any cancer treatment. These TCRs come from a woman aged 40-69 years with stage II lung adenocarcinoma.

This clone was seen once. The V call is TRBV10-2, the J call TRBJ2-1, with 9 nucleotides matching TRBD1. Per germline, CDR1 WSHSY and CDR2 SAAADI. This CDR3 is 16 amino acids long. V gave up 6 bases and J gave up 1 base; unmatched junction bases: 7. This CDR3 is CASSPTQGASYNEQFF. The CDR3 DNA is TGCGCCAGCAGCCCTACACAGGGGGCATCCTACAATGAGCAGTTCTTC.

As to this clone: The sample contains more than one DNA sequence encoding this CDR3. Here the CDR3 reads CAWSGQGNHEQYF. In nucleotides, the CDR3 is TGTGCCTGGAGCGGACAGGGAAACCACGAGCAGTACTTC. The rearrangement links TRBV30 to TRBJ2-7, with 8 bases matching TRBD1. Unmatched junction bases numbered 6, after V lost 3 bases and J lost 5 bases. Per germline, CDR1 GTSNPN and CDR2 SVGIG (reference sequence). There are 13 residues in the CDR3.

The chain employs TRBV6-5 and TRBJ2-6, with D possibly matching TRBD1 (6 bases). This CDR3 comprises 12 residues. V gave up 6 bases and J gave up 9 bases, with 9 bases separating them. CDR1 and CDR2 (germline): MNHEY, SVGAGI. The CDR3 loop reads CASRGTFNVLTF. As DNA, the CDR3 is TGTGCCAGCAGGGGGACATTCAACGTCCTGACTTTC.